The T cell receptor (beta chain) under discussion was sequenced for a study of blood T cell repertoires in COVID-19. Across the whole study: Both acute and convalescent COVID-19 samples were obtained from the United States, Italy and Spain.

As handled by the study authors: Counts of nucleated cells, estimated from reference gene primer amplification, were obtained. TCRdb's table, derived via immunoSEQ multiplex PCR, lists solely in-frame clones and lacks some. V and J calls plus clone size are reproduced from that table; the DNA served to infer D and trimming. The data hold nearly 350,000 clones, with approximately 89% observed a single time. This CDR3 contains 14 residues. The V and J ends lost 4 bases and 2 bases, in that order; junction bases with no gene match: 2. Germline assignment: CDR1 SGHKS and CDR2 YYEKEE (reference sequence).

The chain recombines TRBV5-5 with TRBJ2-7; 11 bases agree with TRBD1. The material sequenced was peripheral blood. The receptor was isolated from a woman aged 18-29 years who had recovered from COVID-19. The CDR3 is CASSPGQGAYEQYV. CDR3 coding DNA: TGTGCCAGCAGCCCGGGACAGGGGGCCTACGAGCAGTACGTC.